The 2 T cell receptor beta chains in this list originate from one sample, sequenced in a study of T-cell memory formation after mild COVID-19. TCRdb re-called the 5' RACE reads through MiXCR, storing one row per CDR3 protein. The sample shows about 560,000 distinct CDR3 sequences, about 20% of them seen only once. The sample was PBMCs or a T cell subset sorted from them (not recorded which). The source is an adult woman who had mild COVID-19 (a few samples of this study predate the infection). Cell type and time point are not known.

This clonotype was found a few times. The chain links TRBV4-2 to TRBJ1-3, with TRBD1 identical over 8 bases. V shed 6 bases and J 3 bases; nucleotides not matched to a gene: 7. The CDR3 length is 15 residues. The germline CDR1 and CDR2 sequences are LGHNA and YNFKEQ. For the CDR3, the DNA is TGTGCCAGCAGTCTCCAGGGGGCTGGTGGAAACACCATATATTTT. This gives the protein CASSLQGAGGNTIYF.

This clonotype was observed a handful of times. The chain recombines TRBV12-3 or TRBV12-4 with TRBJ2-1, with 11 bases matching TRBD2. The V gene end was trimmed by 5 bases and the J gene end by 8 bases; junction bases not matched to a gene: 8. This CDR3 comprises 15 residues. The CDR3 region is CASSVGLAGGYEQFF. The CDR3 bases are TGTGCCAGCAGTGTCGGGCTAGCGGGGGGCTATGAGCAGTTCTTC.